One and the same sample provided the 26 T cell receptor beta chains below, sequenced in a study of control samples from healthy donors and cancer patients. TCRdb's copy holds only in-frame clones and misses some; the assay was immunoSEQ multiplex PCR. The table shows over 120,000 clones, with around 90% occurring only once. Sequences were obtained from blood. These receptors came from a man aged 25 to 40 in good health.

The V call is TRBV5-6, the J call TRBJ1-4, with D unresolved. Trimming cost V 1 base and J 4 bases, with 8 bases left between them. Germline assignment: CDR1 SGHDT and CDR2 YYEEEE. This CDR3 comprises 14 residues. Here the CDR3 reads CASSLWGYNEKLFF. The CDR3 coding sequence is TGTGCCAGCAGCTTGTGGGGTTATAATGAAAAACTGTTTTTT.

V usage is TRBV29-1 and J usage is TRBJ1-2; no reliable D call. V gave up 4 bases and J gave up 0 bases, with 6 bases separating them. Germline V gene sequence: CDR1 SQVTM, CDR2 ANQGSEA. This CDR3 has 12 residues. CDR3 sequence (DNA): TGCAGCGTTGTGTCCTCTAACTATGGCTACACCTTC. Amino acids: CSVVSSNYGYTF.

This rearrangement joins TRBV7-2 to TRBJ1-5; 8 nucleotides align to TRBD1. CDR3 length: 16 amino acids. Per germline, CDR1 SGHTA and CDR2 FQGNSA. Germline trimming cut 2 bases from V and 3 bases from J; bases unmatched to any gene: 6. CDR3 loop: CASSLRQGYYNQPQHF. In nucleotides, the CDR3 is TGTGCCAGCAGCTTACGACAGGGGTATTACAATCAGCCCCAGCATTTT.

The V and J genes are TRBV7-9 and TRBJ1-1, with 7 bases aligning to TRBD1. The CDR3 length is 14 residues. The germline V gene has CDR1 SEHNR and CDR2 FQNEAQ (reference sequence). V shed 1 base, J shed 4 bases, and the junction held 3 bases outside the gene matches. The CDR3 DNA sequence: TGTGCCAGCAGCTTAGAGGGGGCCAGCACTGAAGCTTTCTTT. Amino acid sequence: CASSLEGASTEAFF. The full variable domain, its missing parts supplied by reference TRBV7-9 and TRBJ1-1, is DTGVSQNPRHKITKRGQNVTFRCDPISEHNRLYWYRQTLGQGPEFLTYFQNEAQLEKSRLLSDRFSAERPKGSFSTLEIQRTEQGDSAMYLCASSLEGASTEAFFGQGTRLTVV.

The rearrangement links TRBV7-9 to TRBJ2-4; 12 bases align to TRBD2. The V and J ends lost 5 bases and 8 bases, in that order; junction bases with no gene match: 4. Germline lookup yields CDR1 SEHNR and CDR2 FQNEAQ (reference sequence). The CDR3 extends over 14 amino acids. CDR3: CASSTSGGRDIQYF. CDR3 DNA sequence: TGTGCCAGCAGCACTAGCGGGGGGCGAGACATTCAGTACTTC.

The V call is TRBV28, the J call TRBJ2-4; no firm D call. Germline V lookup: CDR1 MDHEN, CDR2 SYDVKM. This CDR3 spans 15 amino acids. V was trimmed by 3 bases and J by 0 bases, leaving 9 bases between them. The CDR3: CASSFFGIAKNIQYF. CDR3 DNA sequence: TGTGCCAGCAGTTTCTTTGGGATAGCCAAAAACATTCAGTACTTC.

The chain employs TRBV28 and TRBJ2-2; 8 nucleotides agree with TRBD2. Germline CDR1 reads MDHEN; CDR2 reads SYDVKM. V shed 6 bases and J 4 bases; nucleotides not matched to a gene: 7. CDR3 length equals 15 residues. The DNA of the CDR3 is TGTGCCAGCAGCCCGGGGGGGCTTAGCACCGGGGAGCTGTTTTTT. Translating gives CASSPGGLSTGELFF.

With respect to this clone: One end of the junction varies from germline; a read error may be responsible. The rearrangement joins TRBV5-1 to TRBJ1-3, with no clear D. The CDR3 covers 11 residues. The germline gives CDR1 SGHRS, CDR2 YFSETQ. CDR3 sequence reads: CASSSENTIYF. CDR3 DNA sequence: TGCGCCAGCAGCTCTGAAAACACCATATATTTT.

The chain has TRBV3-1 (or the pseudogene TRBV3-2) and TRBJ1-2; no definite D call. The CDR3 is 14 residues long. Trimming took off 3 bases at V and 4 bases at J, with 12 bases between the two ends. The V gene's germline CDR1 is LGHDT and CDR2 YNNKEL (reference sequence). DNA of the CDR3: TGTGCCAGCAGCCACTCGGTAGGAACCTATGGCTACACCTTC. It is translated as CASSHSVGTYGYTF.

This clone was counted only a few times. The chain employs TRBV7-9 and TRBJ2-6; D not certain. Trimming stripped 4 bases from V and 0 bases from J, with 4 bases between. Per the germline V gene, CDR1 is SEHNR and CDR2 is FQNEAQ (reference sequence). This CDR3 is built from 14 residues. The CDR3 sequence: CASSWDSGANVLTF. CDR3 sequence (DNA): TGTGCCAGCAGCTGGGACTCTGGGGCCAACGTCCTGACTTTC.

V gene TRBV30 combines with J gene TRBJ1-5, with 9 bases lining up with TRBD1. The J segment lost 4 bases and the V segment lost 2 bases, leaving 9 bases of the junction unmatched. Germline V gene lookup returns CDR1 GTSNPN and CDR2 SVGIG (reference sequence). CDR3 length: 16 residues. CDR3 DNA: TGTGCCTGGAGTCGATCACAGGGGGCGCGGAATCAGCCCCAGCATTTT. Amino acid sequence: CAWSRSQGARNQPQHF.

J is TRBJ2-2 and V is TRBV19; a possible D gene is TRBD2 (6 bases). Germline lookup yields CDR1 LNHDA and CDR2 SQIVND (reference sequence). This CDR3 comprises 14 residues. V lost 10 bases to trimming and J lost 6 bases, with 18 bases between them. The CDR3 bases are TGTGCCACCTCAGTCGGAGGGATGGCCGGGGAGCTGTTTTTT. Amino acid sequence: CATSVGGMAGELFF.

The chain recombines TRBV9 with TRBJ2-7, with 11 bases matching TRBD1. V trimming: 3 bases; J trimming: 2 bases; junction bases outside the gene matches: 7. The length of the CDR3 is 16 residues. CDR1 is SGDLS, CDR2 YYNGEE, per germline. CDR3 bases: TGTGCCAGCAGCGGGGGACAGGGGGGGACCCCCTACGAGCAGTACTTC. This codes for CASSGGQGGTPYEQYF.

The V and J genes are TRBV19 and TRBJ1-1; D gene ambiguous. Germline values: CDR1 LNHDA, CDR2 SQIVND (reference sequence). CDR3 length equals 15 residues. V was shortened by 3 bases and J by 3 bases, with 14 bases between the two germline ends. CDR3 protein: CASSIEPLRDTEAFF. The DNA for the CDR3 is TGTGCCAGTAGTATCGAACCTCTTAGGGACACTGAAGCTTTCTTT.

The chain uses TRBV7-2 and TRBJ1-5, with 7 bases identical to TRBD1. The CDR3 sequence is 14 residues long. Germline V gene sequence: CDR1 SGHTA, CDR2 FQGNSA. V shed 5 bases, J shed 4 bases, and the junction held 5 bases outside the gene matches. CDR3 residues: CASSRDSQNQPQHF. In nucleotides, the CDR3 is TGTGCCAGCAGCCGGGACAGCCAAAATCAGCCCCAGCATTTT.

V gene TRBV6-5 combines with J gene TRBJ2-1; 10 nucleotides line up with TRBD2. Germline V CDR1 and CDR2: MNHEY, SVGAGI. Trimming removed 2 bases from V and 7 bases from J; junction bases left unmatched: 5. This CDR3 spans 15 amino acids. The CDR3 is CASSYTGTSANEQFF. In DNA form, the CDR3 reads TGTGCCAGCAGTTACACGGGGACTAGCGCAAATGAGCAGTTCTTC.

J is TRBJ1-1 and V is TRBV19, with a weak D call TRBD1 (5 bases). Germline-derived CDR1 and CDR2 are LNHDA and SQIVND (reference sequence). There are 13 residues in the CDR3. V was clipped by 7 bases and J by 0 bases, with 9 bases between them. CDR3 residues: CASTWGVNTEAFF. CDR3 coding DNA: TGTGCCAGTACCTGGGGGGTGAACACTGAAGCTTTCTTT.

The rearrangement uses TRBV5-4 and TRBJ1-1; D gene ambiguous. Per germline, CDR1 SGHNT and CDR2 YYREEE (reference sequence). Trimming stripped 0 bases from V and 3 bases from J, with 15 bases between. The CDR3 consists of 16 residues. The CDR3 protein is CASSLGGIFLDTEAFF. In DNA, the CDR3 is TGTGCCAGCAGCTTGGGTGGGATTTTCTTGGACACTGAAGCTTTCTTT.

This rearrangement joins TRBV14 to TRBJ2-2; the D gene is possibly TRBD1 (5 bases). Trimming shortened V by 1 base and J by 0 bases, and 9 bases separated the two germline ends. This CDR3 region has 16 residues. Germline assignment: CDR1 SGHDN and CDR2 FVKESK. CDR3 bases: TGTGCCAGCAGCCAAGTGAGGACACCGAACACCGGGGAGCTGTTTTTT. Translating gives CASSQVRTPNTGELFF.

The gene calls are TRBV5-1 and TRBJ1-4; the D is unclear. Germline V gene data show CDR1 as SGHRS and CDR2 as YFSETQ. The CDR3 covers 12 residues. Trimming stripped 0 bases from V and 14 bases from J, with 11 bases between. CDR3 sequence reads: CASSLEGDDLFF. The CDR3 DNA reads TGCGCCAGCAGCTTGGAAGGCGACGATCTGTTTTTT.

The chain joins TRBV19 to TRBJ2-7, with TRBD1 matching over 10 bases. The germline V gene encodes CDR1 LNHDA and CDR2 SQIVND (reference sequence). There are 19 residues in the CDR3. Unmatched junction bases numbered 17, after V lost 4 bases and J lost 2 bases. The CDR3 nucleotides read TGTGCCAGTAGTACAGATTTGGGGACAGGGGCATTTATTCCCTACGAGCAGTACTTC. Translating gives CASSTDLGTGAFIPYEQYF.

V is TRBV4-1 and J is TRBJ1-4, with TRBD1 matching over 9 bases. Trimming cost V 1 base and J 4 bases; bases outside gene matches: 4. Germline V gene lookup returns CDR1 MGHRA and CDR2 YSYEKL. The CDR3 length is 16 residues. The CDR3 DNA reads TGCGCCAGCAGCCAAGGCGGGACAGGGTATAATGAAAAACTGTTTTTT. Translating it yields CASSQGGTGYNEKLFF.

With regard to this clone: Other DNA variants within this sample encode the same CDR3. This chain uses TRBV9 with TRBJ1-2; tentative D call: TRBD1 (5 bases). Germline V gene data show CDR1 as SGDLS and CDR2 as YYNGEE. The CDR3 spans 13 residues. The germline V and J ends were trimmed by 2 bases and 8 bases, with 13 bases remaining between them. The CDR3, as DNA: TGTGCCAGCAGCGTGCCGGGACCACGAGGCTACACCTTC. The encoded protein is CASSVPGPRGYTF.

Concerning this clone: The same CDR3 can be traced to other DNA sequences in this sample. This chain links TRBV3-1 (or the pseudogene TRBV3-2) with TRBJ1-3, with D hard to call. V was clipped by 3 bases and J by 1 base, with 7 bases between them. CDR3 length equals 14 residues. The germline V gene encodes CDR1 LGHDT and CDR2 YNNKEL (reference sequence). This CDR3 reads CASSQGLSGNTIYF. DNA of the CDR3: TGTGCCAGCAGCCAGGGTTTGTCTGGAAACACCATATATTTT.

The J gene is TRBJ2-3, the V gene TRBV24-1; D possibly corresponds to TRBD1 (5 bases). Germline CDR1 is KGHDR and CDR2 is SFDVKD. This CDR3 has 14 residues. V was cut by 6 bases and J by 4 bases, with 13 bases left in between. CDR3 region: CATSSGLDADTQYF. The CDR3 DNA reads TGTGCCACCAGTTCAGGGCTAGACGCAGATACGCAGTATTTT.

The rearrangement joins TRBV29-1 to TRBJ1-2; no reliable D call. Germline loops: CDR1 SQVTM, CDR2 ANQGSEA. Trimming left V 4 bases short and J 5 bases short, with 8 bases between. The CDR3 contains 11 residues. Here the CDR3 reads CSVGEVYGYTF. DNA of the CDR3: TGCAGCGTTGGGGAAGTATATGGCTACACCTTC.